These 7 T cell receptor beta chains were all obtained from the same sample, sequenced in a study of low-dose radiotherapy and immunotherapy resistance in tumors. TRAV and TRBV primers primed cDNA for both TCRalpha and TCRbeta. TCRs were amplified for 15 to 25 PCR cycles with a constant-region primer and V-primer adapter. TCRdb re-derived calls from the reads in MiXCR, one entry per CDR3 protein. Of around 14,000 distinct CDR3 sequences in the sample, about half were seen once. The receptors were gathered from a human donor with advanced metastatic prostate, ovarian, gallbladder or colorectal cancer (not recorded which). This table probably holds off-target reads from a library built for another chain.

The V and J genes are TRBV28 and TRBJ1-5; perhaps TRBD1 as D (5 bases). CDR1 and CDR2 (germline): MDHEN, SYDVKM. The V gene lost 2 bases and the J gene lost 6 bases, with 11 bases spanning the gap. The CDR3 has 14 amino acids. The CDR3 is CASSLGGGSQPQHF. The CDR3 bases are TGTGCCAGCAGTTTAGGGGGGGGGAGTCAGCCCCAGCATTTT.

V is TRBV12-3 or TRBV12-4 and J is TRBJ2-5; tentatively, D is TRBD2 (6 bases). V lost 1 base and J lost 4, with 10 bases in between. The CDR3 has 14 amino acids. The CDR3 DNA reads TGTGCCAGCAGTTTAGAAATCGGGGGAGAGACCCAGTACTTC. Translating gives CASSLEIGGETQYF.

The chain has TRBV5-1 and TRBJ2-3; the match to TRBD2 covers 7 bases. Germline CDR1 reads SGHRS; CDR2 reads YFSETQ. With V trimmed by 4 bases and J by 2 bases, 4 bases remained unmatched. This CDR3 is 14 amino acids long. This CDR3 reads CASSLGTTTDTQYF. Here the CDR3 DNA reads TGCGCCAGCAGCCTCGGGACTACCACAGATACGCAGTATTTT.

As DNA, the CDR3 is TGCGCCAGCAGCCAAGATACGGTCTCGCCTTATGGCTACACCTTC. Amino acids: CASSQDTVSPYGYTF. The V and J genes are TRBV4-1 and TRBJ1-2; no clear D. CDR1 is MGHRA, CDR2 YSYEKL, per germline. V shed 0 bases and J shed 5 bases, with 13 bases lying between them. This CDR3 is built from 15 residues.

This clonotype ranks as medium-sized. This rearrangement joins TRBV14 to TRBJ2-7, with 9 bases fitting TRBD2. The junction had 4 bases not matched to a gene; V was cut back by 4 bases and J by 3 bases. CDR1 and CDR2 (germline): SGHDN, FVKESK. This CDR3 comprises 14 residues. The CDR3 is CASSPGLAFYEQYF. CDR3 bases: TGTGCCAGCAGCCCGGGACTAGCATTCTACGAGCAGTACTTC.

The chain links TRBV28 to TRBJ1-4, with D perhaps TRBD1 (6 bases). V was trimmed by 4 bases and J by 0 bases, leaving 12 bases between them. The CDR3 loop spans 16 amino acids. Germline CDR1 MDHEN, CDR2 SYDVKM. CDR3 sequence: CASSWSGAATNEKLFF. The DNA for the CDR3 is TGTGCCAGCAGTTGGTCAGGGGCCGCAACTAATGAAAAACTGTTTTTT. The whole variable domain, filled in from reference TRBV28 and TRBJ1-4, reads DVKVTQSSRYLVKRTGEKVFLECVQDMDHENMFWYRQDPGLGLRLIYFSYDVKMKEKGDIPEGYSVSREKKERFSLILESASTNQTSMYLCASSWSGAATNEKLFFGSGTQLSVL.

This clonotype is labeled medium-sized. The genes are TRBV28 and TRBJ2-7, with D perhaps TRBD1 (6 bases). Germline CDR1 MDHEN, CDR2 SYDVKM. This CDR3 has 14 residues. Trimming removed 2 bases from V and 5 bases from J, with 13 bases in between. The CDR3 here is CASSLGTGSHEQYF. Written as DNA, the CDR3 is TGTGCCAGCAGTTTAGGCACAGGGTCCCACGAGCAGTACTTC.